The 3 T cell receptor beta chains below were found in one sample sequenced in a study of a mutant IDH1 vaccine in newly diagnosed glioma. The time point denotes: week 47, end of study. What each vaccine dose contained was 300 ug of mutant IDH1 20-mer peptide, accompanied by topical imiquimod. The protocol was immunoSEQ multiplex PCR, while the TCRdb copy is restricted to in-frame clones and leaves out a portion. The profile shows approximately 60,000 clones, 80% to 85% of them singletons. Antigen specificity for these receptors is unknown. Sequenced material: PBMCs, taken from a glioma patient whose treatment included an IDH1 peptide vaccine. These receptors originate from a man aged 25 to 40 with glioma.

The chain joins TRBV2 to TRBJ1-2; D may be TRBD1 (5 bases). V was clipped by 7 bases and J by 4 bases, with 13 bases between them. CDR1 is SNHLY, CDR2 FYNNEI, per germline. CDR3 length equals 13 residues. The CDR3 is CASIKGFGYGYTF. In DNA form, the CDR3 reads TGTGCCAGCATCAAGGGGTTTGGCTATGGCTACACCTTC. Combining the CDR3 with reference TRBV2 and TRBJ1-2 gives the whole variable domain EPEVTQTPSHQVTQMGQEVILRCVPISNHLYFYWYRQILGQKVEFLVSFYNNEISEKSEIFDDQFSVERPDGSNFTLKIRSTKLEDSAMYFCASIKGFGYGYTFGSGTRLTVV.

This clone was seen a few times. The sample carries other DNA sequences with the same CDR3. V gene TRBV9 combines with J gene TRBJ1-5; tentative D call: TRBD1 (6 bases). There are 13 residues in the CDR3. V lost 2 bases to trimming and J lost 4 bases, with 7 bases between them. Germline CDR1 and CDR2: SGDLS and YYNGEE. CDR3 nucleotides: TGTGCCAGCAGCGTCACAGGGAATCAGCCCCAGCATTTT. Its protein product is CASSVTGNQPQHF.

The J gene is TRBJ1-4, the V gene TRBV27; a weak D match, TRBD1 (5 bases). This CDR3 spans 15 amino acids. Germline CDR1 is MNHEY and CDR2 is SMNVEV (reference sequence). Trimming removed 0 bases at V and 8 bases at J, with 13 bases between. CDR3 region: CASSLSSGGSEKLFF. As DNA, the CDR3 is TGTGCCAGCAGTTTATCGTCGGGGGGATCGGAAAAACTGTTTTTT.